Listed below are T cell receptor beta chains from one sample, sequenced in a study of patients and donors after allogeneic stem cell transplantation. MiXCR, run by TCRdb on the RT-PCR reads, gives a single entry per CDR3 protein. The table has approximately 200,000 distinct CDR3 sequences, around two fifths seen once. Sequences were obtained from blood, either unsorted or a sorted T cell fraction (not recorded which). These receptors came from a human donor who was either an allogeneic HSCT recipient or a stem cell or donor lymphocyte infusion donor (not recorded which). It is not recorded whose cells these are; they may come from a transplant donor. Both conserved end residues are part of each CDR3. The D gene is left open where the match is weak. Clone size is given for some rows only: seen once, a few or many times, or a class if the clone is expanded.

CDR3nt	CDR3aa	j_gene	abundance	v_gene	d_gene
TGCAGTGCTAGGGACAGGACTTACACTGAAGCTTTCTTT	CSARDRTYTEAFF	TRBJ1-1	few	TRBV20-1	TRBD1
TGTGCCAGCAGCTTCAGCGACTATAATTCACCCCTCCACTTT	CASSFSDYNSPLHF	TRBJ1-6	few	TRBV7-6	.
TGTGCCAGCAGTTACTACACCAGCCTAGCCGATGAGCAGTTCTTC	CASSYYTSLADEQFF	TRBJ2-1	few	TRBV6-2/TRBV6-3	.
TGTGCCAGCAGTCCCCCGACGAGACTAGTTAAGAACATTCAGTACTTC	CASSPPTRLVKNIQYF	TRBJ2-4	.	TRBV28	.
TGTGCCAGCAGCCAAGATTTATCGAGCGGGAGTAACTACGAGCAGTACTTT	CASSQDLSSGSNYEQYF	TRBJ2-7	.	TRBV4-2	TRBD2
TGTGCCAGCAGCCGGGCAGGGGCCCATGCCACTGAAGCTTTCTTT	CASSRAGAHATEAFF	TRBJ1-1	few	TRBV9	.
TGTGCCAGCGGGAACACTGAAGCTTTCTTT	CASGNTEAFF	TRBJ1-1	many	TRBV6-6	.
TGCGCCAGCAGCCAGATACAGGGCACTGAAGCTTTCTTT	CASSQIQGTEAFF	TRBJ1-1	.	TRBV4-1	.
TGTGCCAGCAGTGAGTCCCCCGTCGGGAACACTGAAGCTTTCTTT	CASSESPVGNTEAFF	TRBJ1-1	few	TRBV6-1	.
TGTGCCAGCAGCCAAGAGTTATTCGGACAGGCGGCTCGTAATTCACCCCTCCACTTT	CASSQELFGQAARNSPLHF	TRBJ1-6	.	TRBV14	TRBD1
TGCGCCAGCAGCCAATTGGATTACAGACCGACGGGAACTGAAGCTTTCTTT	CASSQLDYRPTGTEAFF	TRBJ1-1	.	TRBV4-3	.
TGTGCCAGCAGCTCCCCGGACTCCTATTACAATGAGCAGTTCTTC	CASSSPDSYYNEQFF	TRBJ2-1	.	TRBV7-9	.
TGTGCCAGCAGCCACCGGGCCGGAAATGAGCAGTTCTTC	CASSHRAGNEQFF	TRBJ2-1	.	TRBV7-2	.
TGTGCCAGCAGTTCCCCCCGCGAGGGAGAGACCCAGTACTTC	CASSSPREGETQYF	TRBJ2-5	once	TRBV27	.
TGCAGCGTTGAAGGAATCGGTATGACAGCCACTGAAGCTTTCTTT	CSVEGIGMTATEAFF	TRBJ1-1	few	TRBV29-1	.
TGCGCCAGCAGCCGACTAGGCAACACCGGGGAGCTGTTTTTT	CASSRLGNTGELFF	TRBJ2-2	.	TRBV4-1	.
TGTGCCAGCAGCTTCTACCAGGGGGCAGGGGAGACCCAGTACTTC	CASSFYQGAGETQYF	TRBJ2-5	.	TRBV7-2	TRBD1
TGTGCCAGCAGTCCACTCGGGACTAGCGGGAGCTACGAGCAGTACTTC	CASSPLGTSGSYEQYF	TRBJ2-7	.	TRBV6-5	TRBD2
TGTGCCAGCAGCCCGACAGGGGGCGAGCAGTACTTC	CASSPTGGEQYF	TRBJ2-7	once	TRBV27	TRBD1
TGTGCCAGCAGTTTCGGGACTAGCGGGAGGATCGATGAGCAGTTCTTC	CASSFGTSGRIDEQFF	TRBJ2-1	.	TRBV27	TRBD2
TGCAGTGCGGACAGGGGACTAGCGGGAACCTACGAGCAGTACTTC	CSADRGLAGTYEQYF	TRBJ2-7	.	TRBV20-1	TRBD2
TGCAGCTTCCTAGCGGGAGGGCCTAAGACCCAGTACTTC	CSFLAGGPKTQYF	TRBJ2-5	few	TRBV29-1	TRBD2
TGTGCCAGCAGCTCGACAAGTGAGCAGTTCTTC	CASSSTSEQFF	TRBJ2-1	few	TRBV5-5	.
TGCGCCAGCAGCCTCCGAATGGGTTCACCCCTCCACTTT	CASSLRMGSPLHF	TRBJ1-6	.	TRBV5-1	.
TGTGCCAGCCAGGCGGTAGATACGCAGTATTTT	CASQAVDTQYF	TRBJ2-3	.	TRBV12-3/TRBV12-4	.
TGTGCCAGCAGTTTTATTATGCGGGCGAGAAACACTGAAGCTTTCTTT	CASSFIMRARNTEAFF	TRBJ1-1	.	TRBV27	.
TGTGCCAGCAGCACCACAAGCAATCAGCCCCAGCATTTT	CASSTTSNQPQHF	TRBJ1-5	.	TRBV7-2	.
TGCAGCGGATCCACAGGGGCGGAGACCCAGTACTTC	CSGSTGAETQYF	TRBJ2-5	.	TRBV29-1	TRBD1
TGTGCCAGCAGTTGGGACACTCTGGGGAACTATGGCTACACCTTC	CASSWDTLGNYGYTF	TRBJ1-2	.	TRBV28	.
TGCGCCAGCAGCTCCCCTCCAGCGGGAGGGATTCAAGAGACCCAGTACTTC	CASSSPPAGGIQETQYF	TRBJ2-5	few	TRBV5-1	TRBD2
TGTGCCAGCTCACCAGGGCGAGCGGGGCGCATCGGAGGTCAGCCCCAGCATTTT	CASSPGRAGRIGGQPQHF	TRBJ1-5	.	TRBV18	.
TGTGCCAGCAGCCCCTTATCGAAGAGCAATCAGCCCCAGCATTTT	CASSPLSKSNQPQHF	TRBJ1-5	.	TRBV27	.
TGTGCCAGCAGCTTGGGTACGGGGCGGGTAGCCTACGAGCAGTACTTC	CASSLGTGRVAYEQYF	TRBJ2-7	.	TRBV7-9	.
TGTGCCAGCAGCCCTGCGCGGGACATTCAGTACTTC	CASSPARDIQYF	TRBJ2-4	.	TRBV11-2	.
TGCGCCAGCAGCCCTTACACACAGCCTGCTGATTCACCCCTCCACTTT	CASSPYTQPADSPLHF	TRBJ1-6	.	TRBV4-3	.
TGCAGTGCCGGATGGCAAGGGAGCTACAATGAGCAGTTCTTC	CSAGWQGSYNEQFF	TRBJ2-1	.	TRBV20-1	.
TGTGCCAGCAGCTTAGAGACTAGCGGGAAAGAGACCCAGTACTTC	CASSLETSGKETQYF	TRBJ2-5	few	TRBV7-2	TRBD2
TGTGCCAGCAGTTTAGCCGGGACTAGCGGCTACAATGAGCAGTTCTTC	CASSLAGTSGYNEQFF	TRBJ2-1	.	TRBV27	TRBD2
TGTGCCAGCAGTACAGGGGGCATTATAGAGACCCAGTACTTC	CASSTGGIIETQYF	TRBJ2-5	.	TRBV6-6	TRBD1